The 4 T cell receptor beta chains reported below all come from one sample, sequenced in a study of T cell repertoires in aging, cancer and after chemotherapy. Amplification of TCR beta used genomic DNA extracted from peripheral blood. TRB rearrangements spanning V, D and J were amplified using mixed TRB-A/B primers. TCRdb used MiXCR to reprocess the multiplex PCR reads, holding one entry per CDR3 protein. The sample records about 2,900 distinct CDR3 sequences, over 25% being singletons. Sequenced input: blood. The source is a human donor with a solid tumor.

The V call is TRBV29-1, the J call TRBJ2-1; D might be TRBD2 (7 bases). This CDR3 is 17 amino acids long. Germline V CDR1 and CDR2: SQVTM, ANQGSEA. V was shortened by 5 bases and J by 3 bases, with 23 bases between the two germline ends. The CDR3 is CSVLGGAGLGSYNEQFF. The CDR3 DNA follows: TGCAGCGTTTTGGGGGGGGCTGGGCTGGGTAGCTACAATGAGCAGTTCTTC.

This clonotype has just one count. The chain employs TRBV20-1 and TRBJ2-7; 7 bases fit TRBD2. The CDR3 is 15 residues long. The trim removed 3 bases at V and 5 bases at J, leaving 13 bases unmatched. The germline V gene has CDR1 DFQATT and CDR2 SNEGSKA (reference sequence). CDR3 sequence reads: CSARAPLAGEHEQYF. CDR3 nucleotide sequence: TGCAGTGCTAGGGCCCCCTTGGCGGGAGAGCACGAGCAGTACTTC.

This clonotype has only a few counts. V and J are TRBV6-4 and TRBJ2-7, with 11 bases matching TRBD2. The V and J ends lost 3 bases and 6 bases, in that order; junction bases with no gene match: 7. CDR1 and CDR2 (germline): MRHNA, SNTAGT. The CDR3 has 15 residues. CDR3 in DNA: TGTGCCAGCAGTGAAGTAGCGGGAGGGCCATCCGAGCAGTACTTC. Translating it yields CASSEVAGGPSEQYF.

This chain joins TRBV5-4 and TRBJ2-7, with D unclear. CDR1 and CDR2 (germline): SGHNT, YYREEE (reference sequence). V gave up 3 bases and J gave up 6 bases, with 7 bases separating them. This CDR3 is built from 11 residues. In nucleotides, the CDR3 is TGTGCCAGCAGCTCGGGTCGCGAGCAGTACTTC. This gives the protein CASSSGREQYF. The complete variable domain, with remaining parts taken from reference TRBV5-4 and TRBJ2-7, reads ETGVTQSPTHLIKTRGQQVTLRCSSQSGHNTVSWYQQALGQGPQFIFQYYREEENGRGNFPPRFSGLQFPNYSSELNVNALELDDSALYLCASSSGREQYFGPGTRLTVT.